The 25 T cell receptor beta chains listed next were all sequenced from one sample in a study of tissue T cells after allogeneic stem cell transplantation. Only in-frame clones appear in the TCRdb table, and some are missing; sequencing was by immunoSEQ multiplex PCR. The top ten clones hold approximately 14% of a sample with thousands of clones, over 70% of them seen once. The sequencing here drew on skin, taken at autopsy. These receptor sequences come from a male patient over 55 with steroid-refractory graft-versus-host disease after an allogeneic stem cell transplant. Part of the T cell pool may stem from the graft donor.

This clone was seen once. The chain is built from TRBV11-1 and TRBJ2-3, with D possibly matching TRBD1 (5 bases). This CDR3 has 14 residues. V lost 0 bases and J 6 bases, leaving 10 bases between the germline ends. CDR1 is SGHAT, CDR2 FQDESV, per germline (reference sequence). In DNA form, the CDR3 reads TGTGCCAGCAGCTTAGCCACAGGTGTGGATACGCAGTATTTT. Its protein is CASSLATGVDTQYF.

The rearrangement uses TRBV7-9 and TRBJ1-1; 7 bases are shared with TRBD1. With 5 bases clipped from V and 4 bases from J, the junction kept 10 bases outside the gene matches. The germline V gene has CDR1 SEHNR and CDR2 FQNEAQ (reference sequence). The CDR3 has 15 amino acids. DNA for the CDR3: TGTGCCAGCAGCCACCGACAATCAGGGGGCACTGAAGCTTTCTTT. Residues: CASSHRQSGGTEAFF.

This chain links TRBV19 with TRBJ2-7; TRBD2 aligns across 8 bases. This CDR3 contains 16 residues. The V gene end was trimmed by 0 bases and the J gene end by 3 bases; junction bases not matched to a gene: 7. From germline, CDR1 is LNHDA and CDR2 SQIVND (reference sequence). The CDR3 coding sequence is TGTGCCAGTAGTATAGATCCGCCGCTAGCGGGCTACGAGCAGTACTTC. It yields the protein CASSIDPPLAGYEQYF.

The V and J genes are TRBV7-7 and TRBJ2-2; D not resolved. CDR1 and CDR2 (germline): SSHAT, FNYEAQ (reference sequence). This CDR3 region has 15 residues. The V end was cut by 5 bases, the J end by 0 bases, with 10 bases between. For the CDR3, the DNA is TGTGCCAGCAGCATCGAAGTCGCGAACACCGGGGAGCTGTTTTTT. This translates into CASSIEVANTGELFF. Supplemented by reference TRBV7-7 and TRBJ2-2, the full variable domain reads GAGVSQSPRYKVTKRGQDVTLRCDPISSHATLYWYQQALGQGPEFLTYFNYEAQPDKSGLPSDRFSAERPEGSISTLTIQRTEQRDSAMYRCASSIEVANTGELFFGEGSRLTVL.

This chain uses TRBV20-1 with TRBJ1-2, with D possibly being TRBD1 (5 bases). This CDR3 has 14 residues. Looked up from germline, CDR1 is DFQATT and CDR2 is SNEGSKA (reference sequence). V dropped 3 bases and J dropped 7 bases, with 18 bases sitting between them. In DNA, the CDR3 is TGCAGTGCTAGTCTGGTTAGGGGATTTTCTGGCTACACCTTC. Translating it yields CSASLVRGFSGYTF.

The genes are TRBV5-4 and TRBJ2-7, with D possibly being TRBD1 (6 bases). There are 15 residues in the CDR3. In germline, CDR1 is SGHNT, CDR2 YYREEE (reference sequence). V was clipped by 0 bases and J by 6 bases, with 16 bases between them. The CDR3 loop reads CASSLGMTGLREQYF. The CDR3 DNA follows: TGTGCCAGCAGCTTGGGTATGACAGGTCTTCGCGAGCAGTACTTC.

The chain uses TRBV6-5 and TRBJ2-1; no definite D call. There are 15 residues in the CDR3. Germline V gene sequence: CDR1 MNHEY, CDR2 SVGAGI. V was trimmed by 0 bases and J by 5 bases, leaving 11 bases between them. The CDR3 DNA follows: TGTGCCAGCAGTTACTCGACTGATCGGAACAATGAGCAGTTCTTC. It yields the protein CASSYSTDRNNEQFF.

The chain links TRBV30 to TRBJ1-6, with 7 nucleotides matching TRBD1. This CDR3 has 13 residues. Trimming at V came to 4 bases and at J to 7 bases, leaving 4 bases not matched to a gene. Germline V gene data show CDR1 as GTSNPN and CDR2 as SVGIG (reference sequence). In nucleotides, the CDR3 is TGTGCCTGGAAGGGACAGCCGAATTCACCCCTCCACTTT. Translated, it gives CAWKGQPNSPLHF.

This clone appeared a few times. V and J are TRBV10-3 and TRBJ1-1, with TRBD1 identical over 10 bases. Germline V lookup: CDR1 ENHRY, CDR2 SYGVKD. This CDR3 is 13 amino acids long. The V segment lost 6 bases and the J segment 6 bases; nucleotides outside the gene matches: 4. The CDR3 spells CAISQDRGSEAFF. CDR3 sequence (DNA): TGTGCCATCAGCCAGGACAGGGGGTCTGAAGCTTTCTTT.

The CDR3 region has the DNA TGTGCCAGCAGTGAGGCAACTAATGAAAAACTGTTTTTT. As protein: CASSEATNEKLFF. The rearrangement links TRBV6-4 to TRBJ1-4; D is unresolved. Per germline, CDR1 MRHNA and CDR2 SNTAGT. The CDR3 spans 13 residues. V was shortened by 3 bases and J by 0 bases, with 2 bases between the two germline ends.

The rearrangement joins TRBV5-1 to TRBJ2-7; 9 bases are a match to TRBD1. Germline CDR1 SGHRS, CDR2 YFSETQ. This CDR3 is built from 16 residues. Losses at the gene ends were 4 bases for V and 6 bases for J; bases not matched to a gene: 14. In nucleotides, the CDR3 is TGCGCCAGCAGCCTCCTACCGGGACAGGGTCCCCCCGAGCAGTACTTC. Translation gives CASSLLPGQGPPEQYF.

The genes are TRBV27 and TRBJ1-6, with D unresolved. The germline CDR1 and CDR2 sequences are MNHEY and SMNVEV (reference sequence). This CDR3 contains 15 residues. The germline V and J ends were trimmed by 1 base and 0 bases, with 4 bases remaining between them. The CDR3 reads CASSLLNSYNSPLHF. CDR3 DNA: TGTGCCAGCAGTTTATTAAACTCCTATAATTCACCCCTCCACTTT.

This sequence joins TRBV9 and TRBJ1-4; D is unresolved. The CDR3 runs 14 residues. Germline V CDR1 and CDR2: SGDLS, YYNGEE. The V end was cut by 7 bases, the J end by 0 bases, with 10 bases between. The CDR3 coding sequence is TGTGCCAGCGGGGAGTATGCAACTAATGAAAAACTGTTTTTT. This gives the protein CASGEYATNEKLFF.

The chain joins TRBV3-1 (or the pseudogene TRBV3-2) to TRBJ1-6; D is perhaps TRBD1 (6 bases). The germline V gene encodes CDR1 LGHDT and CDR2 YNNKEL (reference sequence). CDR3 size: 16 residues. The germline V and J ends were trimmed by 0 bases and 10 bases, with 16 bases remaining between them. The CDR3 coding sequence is TGTGCCAGCAGCCAAGATAATCGGGGGGGCCCATCACCCCTCCACTTT. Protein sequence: CASSQDNRGGPSPLHF.

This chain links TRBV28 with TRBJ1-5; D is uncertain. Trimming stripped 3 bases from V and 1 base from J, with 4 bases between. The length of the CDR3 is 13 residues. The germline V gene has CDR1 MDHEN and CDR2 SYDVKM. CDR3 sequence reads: CASSFVSNQPQHF. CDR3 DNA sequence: TGTGCCAGCAGTTTCGTGAGCAATCAGCCCCAGCATTTT. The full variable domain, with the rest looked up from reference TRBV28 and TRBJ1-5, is DVKVTQSSRYLVKRTGEKVFLECVQDMDHENMFWYRQDPGLGLRLIYFSYDVKMKEKGDIPEGYSVSREKKERFSLILESASTNQTSMYLCASSFVSNQPQHFGDGTRLSIL.

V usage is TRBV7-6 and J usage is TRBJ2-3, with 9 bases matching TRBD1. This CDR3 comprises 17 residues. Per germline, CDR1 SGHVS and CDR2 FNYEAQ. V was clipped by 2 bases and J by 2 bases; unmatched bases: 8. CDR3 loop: CASSLYIGTGNTDTQYF. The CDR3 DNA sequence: TGTGCCAGCAGCTTATACATCGGGACAGGGAACACAGATACGCAGTATTTT.

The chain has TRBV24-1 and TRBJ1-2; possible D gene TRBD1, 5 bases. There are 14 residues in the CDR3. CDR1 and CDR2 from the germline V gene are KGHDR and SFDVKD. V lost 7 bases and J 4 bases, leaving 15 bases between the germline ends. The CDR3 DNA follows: TGTGCCACCAGCCAGACAGATTTACTCTATGGCTACACCTTC. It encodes CATSQTDLLYGYTF.

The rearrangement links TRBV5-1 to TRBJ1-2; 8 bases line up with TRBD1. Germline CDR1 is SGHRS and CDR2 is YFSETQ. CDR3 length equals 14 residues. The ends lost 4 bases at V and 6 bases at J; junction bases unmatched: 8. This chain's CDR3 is CASSDGQGLNGYTF. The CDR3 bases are TGCGCCAGCAGCGACGGACAGGGTTTGAATGGCTACACCTTC. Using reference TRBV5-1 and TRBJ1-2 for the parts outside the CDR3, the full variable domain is KAGVTQTPRYLIKTRGQQVTLSCSPISGHRSVSWYQQTPGQGLQFLFEYFSETQRNKGNFPGRFSGRQFSNSRSEMNVSTLELGDSALYLCASSDGQGLNGYTFGSGTRLTVV.

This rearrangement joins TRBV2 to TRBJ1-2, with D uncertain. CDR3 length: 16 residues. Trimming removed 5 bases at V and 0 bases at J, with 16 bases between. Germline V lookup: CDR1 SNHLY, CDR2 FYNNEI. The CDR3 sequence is CASSSWRRDTNYGYTF. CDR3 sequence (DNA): TGTGCCAGCAGTTCCTGGCGGCGGGATACTAACTATGGCTACACCTTC.

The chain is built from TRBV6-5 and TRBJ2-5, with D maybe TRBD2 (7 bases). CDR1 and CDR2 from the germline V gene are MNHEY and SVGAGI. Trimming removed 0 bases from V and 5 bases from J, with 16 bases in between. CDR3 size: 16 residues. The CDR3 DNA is TGTGCCAGCAGTTACTCCGGATGGGGGGGCGCGGAGACCCAGTACTTC. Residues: CASSYSGWGGAETQYF.

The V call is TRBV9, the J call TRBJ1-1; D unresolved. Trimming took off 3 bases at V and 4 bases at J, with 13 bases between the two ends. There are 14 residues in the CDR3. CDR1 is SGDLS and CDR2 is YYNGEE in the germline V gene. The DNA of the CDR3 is TGTGCCAGCAGCGCTCCCCCGGGGAGCACTGAAGCTTTCTTT. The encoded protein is CASSAPPGSTEAFF.

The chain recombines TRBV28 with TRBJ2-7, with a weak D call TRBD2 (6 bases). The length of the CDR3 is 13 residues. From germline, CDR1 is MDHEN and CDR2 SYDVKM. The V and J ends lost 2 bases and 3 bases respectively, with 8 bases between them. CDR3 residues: CASSLLGGYEQYF. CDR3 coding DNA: TGTGCCAGCAGTTTACTCGGGGGCTACGAGCAGTACTTC. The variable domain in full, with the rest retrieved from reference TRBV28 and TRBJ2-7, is DVKVTQSSRYLVKRTGEKVFLECVQDMDHENMFWYRQDPGLGLRLIYFSYDVKMKEKGDIPEGYSVSREKKERFSLILESASTNQTSMYLCASSLLGGYEQYFGPGTRLTVT.

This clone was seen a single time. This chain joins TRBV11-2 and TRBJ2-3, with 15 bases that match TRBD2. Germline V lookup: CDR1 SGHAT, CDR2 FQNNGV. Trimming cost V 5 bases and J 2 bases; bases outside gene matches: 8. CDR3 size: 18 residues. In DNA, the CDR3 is TGTGCCAGCAGCGCCGAGGGACTAGCGGGGGGATACACAGATACGCAGTATTTT. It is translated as CASSAEGLAGGYTDTQYF.

In DNA, the CDR3 is TGTGCCAGCGATGCGGGGCAGGGCTATTACAATGAGCAGTTCTTC. It yields the protein CASDAGQGYYNEQFF. J is TRBJ2-1 and V is TRBV7-9, with D possibly matching TRBD2 (6 bases). Germline V gene lookup returns CDR1 SEHNR and CDR2 FQNEAQ (reference sequence). The CDR3 spans 15 residues. V was pared by 8 bases and J by 4 bases, with 18 bases between.

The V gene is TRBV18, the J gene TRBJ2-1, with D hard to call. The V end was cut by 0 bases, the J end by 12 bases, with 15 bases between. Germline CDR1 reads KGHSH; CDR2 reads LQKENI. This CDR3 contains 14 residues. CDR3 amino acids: CASSPPAQAGWQFF. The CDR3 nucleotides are TGTGCCAGCTCACCACCGGCGCAGGCAGGATGGCAGTTCTTC.